This T cell receptor beta chain is from a study of PD-L1 blockade in urothelial cancer. At the level of the study: Investigators checked blood 3 weeks (second dose) and 6 weeks after treatment start.

The time point: peripheral blood 6 weeks after treatment start. Profiling relied on immunoSEQ multiplex PCR, and the TCRdb table lists in-frame clones only, not all of them. The sample has under 150,000 clones, approximately 90% seen once; the top ten hold roughly 1.7%. About this clone itself: Other DNA sequences from this sample encode an identical CDR3 as well.

The receptor was isolated from a man in his 60s with urothelial cancer. The sequencing used PBMCs, collected around atezolizumab (anti-PD-L1) treatment.

This chain's CDR3 is CASSPGGGYGYTF. The CDR3 DNA reads TGTGCCAGCAGCCCAGGGGGCGGCTATGGCTACACCTTC. V and J are TRBV7-9 and TRBJ1-2, with 8 positions matching TRBD1. The J segment lost 4 bases and the V segment lost 5 bases, leaving 3 bases of the junction unmatched. The CDR3 is 13 amino acids. Looked up from germline, CDR1 is SEHNR and CDR2 is FQNEAQ (reference sequence).